This T cell receptor (beta chain) was profiled in a study of shared clonotypes between healthy human individuals. The CDR3 contains 15 residues. Germline V gives CDR1 MNHEY, CDR2 SMNVEV (reference sequence). V shed 5 bases, J shed 3 bases, and the junction held 10 bases outside the gene matches. Repertoires were generated with immunoSEQ multiplex PCR, while TCRdb's copy carries only in-frame clones and drops some. This table holds about 2.3 million clones, roughly 92% found once. The sequence came from a man aged 18-30 years in good health. Some clones in this sample may be carry-over from other donors' samples. The sequenced sample consisted of naive CD4+ T cells from PBMCs. Regarding subset: CD45RA+ positively selected. The rearrangement uses TRBV27 and TRBJ2-7; TRBD1 matches at 7 bases. The CDR3 DNA reads as TGTGCCAGCAGTCTTTACAGGGGCAGAAACTACGAGCAGTACTTC. Translation: CASSLYRGRNYEQYF.